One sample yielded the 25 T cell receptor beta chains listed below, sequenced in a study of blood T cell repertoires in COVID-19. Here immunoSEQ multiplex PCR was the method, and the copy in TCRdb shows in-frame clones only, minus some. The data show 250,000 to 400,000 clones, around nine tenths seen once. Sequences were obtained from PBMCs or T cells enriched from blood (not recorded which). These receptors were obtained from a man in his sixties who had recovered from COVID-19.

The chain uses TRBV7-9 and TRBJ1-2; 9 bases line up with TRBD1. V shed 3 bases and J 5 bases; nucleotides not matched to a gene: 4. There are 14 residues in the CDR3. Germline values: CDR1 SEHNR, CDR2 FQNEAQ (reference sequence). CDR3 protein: CASSFTGGGYGYTF. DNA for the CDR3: TGTGCCAGCAGCTTTACAGGGGGCGGGTATGGCTACACCTTC.

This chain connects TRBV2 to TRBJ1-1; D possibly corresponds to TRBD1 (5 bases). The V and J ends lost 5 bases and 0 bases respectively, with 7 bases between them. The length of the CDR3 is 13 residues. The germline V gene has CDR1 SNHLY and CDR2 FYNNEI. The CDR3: CASSQGLNTEAFF. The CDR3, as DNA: TGTGCCAGCAGTCAGGGCCTGAACACTGAAGCTTTCTTT.

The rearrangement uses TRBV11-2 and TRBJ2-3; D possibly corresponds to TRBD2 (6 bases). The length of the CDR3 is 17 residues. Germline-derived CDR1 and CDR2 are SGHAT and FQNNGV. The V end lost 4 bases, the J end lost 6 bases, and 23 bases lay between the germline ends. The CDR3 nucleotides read TGTGCCAGCAGCTCCCACGAAGGATTCGCGCGGGATGATACGCAGTATTTT. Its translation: CASSSHEGFARDDTQYF.

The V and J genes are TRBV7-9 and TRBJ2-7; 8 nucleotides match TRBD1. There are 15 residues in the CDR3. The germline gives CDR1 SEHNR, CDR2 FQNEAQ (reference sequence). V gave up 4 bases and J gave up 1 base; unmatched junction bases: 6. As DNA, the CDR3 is TGTGCCAGCAGCTCGGACAGGGAGGTTTCCTACGAGCAGTACTTC. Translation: CASSSDREVSYEQYF.

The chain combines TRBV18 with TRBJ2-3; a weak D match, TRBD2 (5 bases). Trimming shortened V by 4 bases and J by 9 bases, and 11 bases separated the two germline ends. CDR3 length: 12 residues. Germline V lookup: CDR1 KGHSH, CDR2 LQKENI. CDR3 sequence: CASSLDGRTQYF. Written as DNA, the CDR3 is TGTGCCAGCTCACTGGATGGGAGAACGCAGTATTTT.

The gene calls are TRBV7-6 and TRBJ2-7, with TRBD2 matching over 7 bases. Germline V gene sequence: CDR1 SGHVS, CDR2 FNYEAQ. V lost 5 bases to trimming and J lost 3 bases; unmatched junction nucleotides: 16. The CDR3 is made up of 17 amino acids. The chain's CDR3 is CASSNLRGEGGNYEQYF. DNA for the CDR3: TGTGCCAGCAGCAACCTGAGAGGGGAGGGAGGGAACTACGAGCAGTACTTC.

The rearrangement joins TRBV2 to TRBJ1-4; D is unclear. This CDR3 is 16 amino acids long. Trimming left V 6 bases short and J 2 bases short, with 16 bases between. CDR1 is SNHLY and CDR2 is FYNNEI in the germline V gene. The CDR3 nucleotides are TGTGCCAGCAGAGGTTATGCGGTTAGCACTAATGAAAAACTGTTTTTT. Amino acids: CASRGYAVSTNEKLFF.

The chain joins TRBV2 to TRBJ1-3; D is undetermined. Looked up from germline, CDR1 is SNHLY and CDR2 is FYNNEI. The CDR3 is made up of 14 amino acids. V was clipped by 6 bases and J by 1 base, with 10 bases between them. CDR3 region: CASRGGRSGNTIYF. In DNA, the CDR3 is TGTGCCAGCAGGGGTGGGAGGTCTGGAAACACCATATATTTT.

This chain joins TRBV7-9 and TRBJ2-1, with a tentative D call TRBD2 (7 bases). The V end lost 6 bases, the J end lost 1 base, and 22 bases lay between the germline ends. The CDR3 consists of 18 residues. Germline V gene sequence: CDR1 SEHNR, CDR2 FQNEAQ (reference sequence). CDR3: CASSSTQSKGGSYNEQFF. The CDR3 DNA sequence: TGTGCCAGCAGTTCCACGCAGAGTAAGGGGGGGTCCTACAATGAGCAGTTCTTC.

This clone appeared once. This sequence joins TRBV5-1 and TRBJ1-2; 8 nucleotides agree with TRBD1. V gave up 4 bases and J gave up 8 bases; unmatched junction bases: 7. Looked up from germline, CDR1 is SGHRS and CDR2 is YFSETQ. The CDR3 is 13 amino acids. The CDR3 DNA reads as TGCGCCAGCAGCCCGGACAGGGTCTGGGGCTACACCTTC. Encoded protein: CASSPDRVWGYTF.

The CDR3, as DNA: TGCGCCAGCAGCTCCGGACAGGGTAACACTGAAGCTTTCTTT. Protein product: CASSSGQGNTEAFF. This chain links TRBV5-1 with TRBJ1-1; 8 nucleotides align to TRBD1. The CDR3 consists of 14 residues. V shed 3 bases, J shed 2 bases, and the junction held 3 bases outside the gene matches. The V gene's germline CDR1 is SGHRS and CDR2 YFSETQ.

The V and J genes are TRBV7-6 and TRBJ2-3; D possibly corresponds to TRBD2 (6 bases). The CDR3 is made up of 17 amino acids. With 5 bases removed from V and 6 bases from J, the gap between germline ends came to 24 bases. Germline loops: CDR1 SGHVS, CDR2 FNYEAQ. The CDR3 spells CASSLRPPRERGDTQYF. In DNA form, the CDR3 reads TGTGCCAGCAGCCTACGACCCCCCCGGGAGAGGGGTGATACGCAGTATTTT.

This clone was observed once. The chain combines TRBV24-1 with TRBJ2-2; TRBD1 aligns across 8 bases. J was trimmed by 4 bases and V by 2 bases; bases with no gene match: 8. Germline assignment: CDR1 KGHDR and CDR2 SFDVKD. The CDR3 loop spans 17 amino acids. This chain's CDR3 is CATSDSRDRWSTGELFF. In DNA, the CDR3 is TGTGCCACCAGTGATTCCCGGGACAGGTGGTCCACCGGGGAGCTGTTTTTT.

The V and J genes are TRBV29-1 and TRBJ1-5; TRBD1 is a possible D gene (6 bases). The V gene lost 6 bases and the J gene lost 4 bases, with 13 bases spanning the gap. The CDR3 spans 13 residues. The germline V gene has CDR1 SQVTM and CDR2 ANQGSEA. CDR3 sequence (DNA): TGCAGCGTGCTACAGGGCCCTAATCAGCCCCAGCATTTT. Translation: CSVLQGPNQPQHF.

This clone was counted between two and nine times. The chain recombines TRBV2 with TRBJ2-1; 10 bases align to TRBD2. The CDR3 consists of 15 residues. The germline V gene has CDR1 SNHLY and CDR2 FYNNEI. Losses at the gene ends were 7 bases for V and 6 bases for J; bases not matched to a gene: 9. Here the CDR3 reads CASKLEVAGGNEQFF. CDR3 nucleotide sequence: TGTGCCAGCAAGCTGGAAGTAGCGGGAGGCAATGAGCAGTTCTTC.

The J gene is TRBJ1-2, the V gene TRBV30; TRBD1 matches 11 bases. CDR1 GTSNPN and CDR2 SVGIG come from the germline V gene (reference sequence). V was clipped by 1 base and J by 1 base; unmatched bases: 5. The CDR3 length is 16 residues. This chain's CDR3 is CAWSAGQGAYNYGYTF. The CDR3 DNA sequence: TGTGCCTGGAGTGCTGGACAGGGGGCCTATAACTATGGCTACACCTTC.

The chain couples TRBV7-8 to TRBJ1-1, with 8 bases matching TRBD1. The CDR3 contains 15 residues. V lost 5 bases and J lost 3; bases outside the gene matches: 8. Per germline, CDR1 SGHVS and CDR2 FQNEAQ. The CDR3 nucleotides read TGTGCCAGCAGCCCAGGGGGCTTTGTCTACACTGAAGCTTTCTTT. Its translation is CASSPGGFVYTEAFF.

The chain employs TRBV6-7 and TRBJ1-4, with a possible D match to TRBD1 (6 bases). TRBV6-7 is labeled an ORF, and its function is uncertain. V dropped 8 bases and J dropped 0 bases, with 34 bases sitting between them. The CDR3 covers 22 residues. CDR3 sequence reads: CASETPGQGPFYPHATNEKLFF. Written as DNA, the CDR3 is TGTGCCAGCGAAACACCGGGACAAGGCCCTTTCTATCCGCATGCAACTAATGAAAAACTGTTTTTT.

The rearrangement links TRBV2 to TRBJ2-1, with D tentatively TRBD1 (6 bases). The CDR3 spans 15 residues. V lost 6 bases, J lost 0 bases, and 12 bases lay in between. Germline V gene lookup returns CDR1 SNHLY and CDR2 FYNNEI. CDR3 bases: TGTGCCAGCAGACCTGAAGGGGGCTCCTACAATGAGCAGTTCTTC. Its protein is CASRPEGGSYNEQFF.

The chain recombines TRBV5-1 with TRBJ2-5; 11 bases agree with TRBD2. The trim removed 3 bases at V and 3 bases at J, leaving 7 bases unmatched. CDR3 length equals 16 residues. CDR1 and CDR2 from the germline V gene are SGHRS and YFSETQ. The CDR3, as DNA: TGCGCCAGCAGCTCCTTACTAGCGGGAGTGGAAGAGACCCAGTACTTC. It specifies CASSSLLAGVEETQYF.

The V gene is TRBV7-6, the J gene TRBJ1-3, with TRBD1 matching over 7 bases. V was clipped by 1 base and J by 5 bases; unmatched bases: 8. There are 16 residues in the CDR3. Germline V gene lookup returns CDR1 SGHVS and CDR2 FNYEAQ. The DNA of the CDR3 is TGTGCCAGCAGCTTAGGTAGTTTGGGACAGAGAAACACCATATATTTT. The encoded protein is CASSLGSLGQRNTIYF.

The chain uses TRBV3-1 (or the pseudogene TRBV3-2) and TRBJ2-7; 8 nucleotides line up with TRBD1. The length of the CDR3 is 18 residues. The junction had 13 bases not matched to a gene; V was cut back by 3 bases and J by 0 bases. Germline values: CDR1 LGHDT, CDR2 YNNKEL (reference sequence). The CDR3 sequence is CASSHGQGWDSSSYEQYF. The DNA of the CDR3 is TGTGCCAGCAGCCATGGACAGGGTTGGGACTCGAGCTCCTACGAGCAGTACTTC.

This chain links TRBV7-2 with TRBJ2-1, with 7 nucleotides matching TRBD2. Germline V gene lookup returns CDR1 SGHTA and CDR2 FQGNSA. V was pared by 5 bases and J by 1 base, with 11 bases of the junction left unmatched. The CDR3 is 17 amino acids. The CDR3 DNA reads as TGTGCCAGCAGCCCCTCAGGGTTCGGGGGGTCCTACAATGAGCAGTTCTTC. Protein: CASSPSGFGGSYNEQFF.

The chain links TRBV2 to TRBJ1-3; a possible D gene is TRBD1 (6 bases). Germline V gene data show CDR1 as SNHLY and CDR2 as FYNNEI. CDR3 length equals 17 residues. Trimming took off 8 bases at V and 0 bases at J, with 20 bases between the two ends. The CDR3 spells CASAQHSPQGSGNTIYF. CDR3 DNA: TGTGCCAGCGCTCAACATTCGCCACAGGGCTCTGGAAACACCATATATTTT.

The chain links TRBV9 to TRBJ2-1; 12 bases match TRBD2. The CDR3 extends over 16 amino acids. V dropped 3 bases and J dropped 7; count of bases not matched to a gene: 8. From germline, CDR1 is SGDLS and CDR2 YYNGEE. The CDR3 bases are TGTGCCAGCAGCGCACAACTAGCGGGAGGTGGTAATGAGCAGTTCTTC. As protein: CASSAQLAGGGNEQFF. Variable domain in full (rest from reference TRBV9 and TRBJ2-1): DSGVTQTPKHLITATGQRVTLRCSPRSGDLSVYWYQQSLDQGLQFLIQYYNGEERAKGNILERFSAQQFPDLHSELNLSSLELGDSALYFCASSAQLAGGGNEQFFGPGTRLTVL.